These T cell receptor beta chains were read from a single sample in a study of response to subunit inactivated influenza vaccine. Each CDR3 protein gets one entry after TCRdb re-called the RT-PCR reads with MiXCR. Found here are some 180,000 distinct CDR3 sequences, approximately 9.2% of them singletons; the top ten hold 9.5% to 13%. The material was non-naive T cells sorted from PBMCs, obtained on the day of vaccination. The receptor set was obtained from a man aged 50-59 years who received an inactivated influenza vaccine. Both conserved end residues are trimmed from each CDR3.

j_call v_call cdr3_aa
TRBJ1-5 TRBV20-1 SAPTGVNQPQH
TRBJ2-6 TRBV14 ASSPYSSGANVLT
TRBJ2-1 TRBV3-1 ASSQDIPLNEQF
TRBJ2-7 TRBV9 ASSVVNRDRVHEQY
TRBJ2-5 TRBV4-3 ASSQEPTSSETQY
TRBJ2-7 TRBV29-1 SVEGTDRGYEQY
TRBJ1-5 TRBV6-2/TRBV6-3 ASSRDRGPPH
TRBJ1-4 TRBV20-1 SARPVTGAGEKLF
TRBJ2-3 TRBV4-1 ASSLDHGTVARTDTQY
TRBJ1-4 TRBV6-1 ASSQGGDTEKLF
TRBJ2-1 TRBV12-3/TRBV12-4 ASRKTSGGAGEQF
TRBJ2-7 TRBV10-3 AISDREEQY
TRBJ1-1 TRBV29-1 SVERQMNTEAF
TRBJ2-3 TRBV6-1 ASSEVGGGSPDTQY
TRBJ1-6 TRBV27 ASSSWGSFRTNSPLH
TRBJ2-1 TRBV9 ASSVEAGAYNEQF
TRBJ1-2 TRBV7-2 ASSPPGQGFGGYT
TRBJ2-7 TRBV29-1 SVKGTGGPYEQY
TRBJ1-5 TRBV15 ATSWDEKNQPQH
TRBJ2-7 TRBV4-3 ASSQVQGAEQY
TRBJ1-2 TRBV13 ASSLTDREVIYGYT
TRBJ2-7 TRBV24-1 ATSDTGLTAEQY
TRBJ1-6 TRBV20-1 SARSQGGGSPLH
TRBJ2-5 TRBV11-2 ATTRRRGGPKYQETQY
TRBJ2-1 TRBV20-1 SARGPEKGLNEQF
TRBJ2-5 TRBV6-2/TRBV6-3 ASSYNPKGTGSRETQY
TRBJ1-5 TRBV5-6 ASSSTRTIGQPQH
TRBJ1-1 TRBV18 ASSPPGLGDTEAF
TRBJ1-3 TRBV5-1 ASSLARPRAGNTIY
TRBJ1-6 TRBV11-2 ASSLDGGPNYLLRSPLH
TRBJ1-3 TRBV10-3 AIRPDRASGNTIY
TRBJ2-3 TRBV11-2 ASSLDHFSLSTDTQY
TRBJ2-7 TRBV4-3 ASSHGRGRTDEQY
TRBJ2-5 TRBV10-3 AISEPDRGQTQY
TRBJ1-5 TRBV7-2 ASSPGQISNQPQH